The sample holds a few counts of the clone carrying this T cell receptor (delta chain). TCRdb assigns this DNA the protein of a much larger clone, which departs from its translation at residue 15; this likely reflects a read error, and the protein shown comes from translating the DNA. This record comes from a study of γδ T cells in repeated Plasmodium falciparum infection. TCRdb reanalyzed the multiplex PCR reads using CATT. In the table there are approximately 93,000 delta-chain clones, 0.98% of which are singletons. CDR3 length: 22 residues. Germline V lookup: CDR1 TSWWSYY, CDR2 QGS. Trimming took 3 bases from V and 0 from J; bases not matched to a gene: 21. Gammadelta T cells were flow-sorted from PBMC into Vgamma9/Vdelta2+ and Vdelta2-negative populations for bulk analysis.

This clonotype was sampled from a pool of human donors (malaria-infected and uninfected, not separated). The sample consisted of gamma-delta T cells from blood. The rearrangement uses TRDV1 and TRDJ1; 11 bases match TRDD3. Here the J gene was assigned by germline matching of the DNA, as TCRdb has none. Here the CDR3 reads CALGDPPSSWGIHTLYTDKLIF. The CDR3 bases are TGTGCTCTTGGGGATCCCCCTTCCTCCTGGGGGATACACACTTTGTACACCGATAAACTCATCTTT.